The source of this TCR beta chain is a study of blood T cell repertoires in COVID-19. At the level of the study: Sample material is recorded as cDNA or gDNA derived from T cells, B-cell-depleted T cells, or PBMCs.

The authors' processing: From reference gene primer amplification, estimates of nucleated cell counts were derived. The data were produced by immunoSEQ multiplex PCR, yet TCRdb's version contains in-frame clones alone and is incomplete. V and J calls and clone size are copied from that table; D and trimming were computed from the DNA. Found here are 150,000 or so clones, 80% of them singletons; the top ten hold roughly 0.56%. Germline V gives CDR1 MNHEY, CDR2 SVGEGT. CDR3 length equals 14 residues. V shed 2 bases and J shed 4 bases, with 8 bases lying between them. The chain employs TRBV6-2 or TRBV6-3 and TRBJ2-2, with D unresolved. The receptor comes from a man in his fifties or sixties with acute or convalescent COVID-19. Sequencing was done on a sample of peripheral blood. This CDR3 reads CASSYRVGTGELFF. The CDR3 DNA is TGTGCCAGCAGTTACCGAGTCGGCACCGGGGAGCTGTTTTTT.